The present T cell receptor (beta chain) was sequenced within a study of spatial heterogeneity in lung cancer. There are many counts of this clonotype. One entry per CDR3 protein, called by TCRdb with MiXCR from the 5' RACE reads. The sample lists about 14,000 distinct CDR3 sequences; around 10% were seen once. CDR1 MNHNS and CDR2 SASEGT come from the germline V gene. V was pared by 4 bases and J by 0 bases, with 7 bases between. The CDR3 runs 14 residues. Time point meaning: sample taken at primary tumor resection. Whole RNA was taken from tumor, nontumor lung or frozen PBMC; it was then sequenced unsorted.

The sequencing used PBMCs, collected at surgery. The TCR originated in a male donor with early-stage non-small cell lung cancer. The rearrangement links TRBV6-1 to TRBJ2-1; unclear D gene. In DNA, the CDR3 is TGTGCCAGCAGTGGAGACGCCTCCTACAATGAGCAGTTCTTC. Amino acids: CASSGDASYNEQFF.